These 30 T cell receptor beta chains were sequenced from one sample in a study of T cell responses to AZD1222 COVID-19 vaccine. Sequencing used immunoSEQ multiplex PCR; TCRdb keeps in-frame clones, though not all of them. The profile shows more than 95,000 clones, over 80% of them singletons. The sample was peripheral blood, taken on day 0 of AZD1222 vaccination. The receptors stem from an adult in good health.

The J gene is TRBJ2-1, the V gene TRBV5-4; D ambiguous. CDR3 length: 12 amino acids. CDR1 is SGHNT, CDR2 YYREEE, per germline (reference sequence). V dropped 4 bases and J dropped 5 bases, with 7 bases sitting between them. CDR3 in DNA: TGTGCCAGCAGCATTGATAACAATGAGCAGTTCTTC. The encoded protein is CASSIDNNEQFF.

This chain connects TRBV5-6 to TRBJ2-7, with a weak D call TRBD1 (6 bases). The CDR3 runs 14 residues. V shed 4 bases and J shed 0 bases, with 11 bases lying between them. Germline V gives CDR1 SGHDT, CDR2 YYEEEE. CDR3 DNA sequence: TGTGCCAGCAGCACGGGACACTACTCCTACGAGCAGTACTTC. It yields the protein CASSTGHYSYEQYF.

The gene calls are TRBV20-1 and TRBJ1-5, with D hard to call. The CDR3 is 15 amino acids. V was shortened by 3 bases and J by 0 bases, with 12 bases between the two germline ends. The germline gives CDR1 DFQATT, CDR2 SNEGSKA (reference sequence). In DNA form, the CDR3 reads TGCAGTGCTAGTATCCCAGGAAATAGCAATCAGCCCCAGCATTTT. This gives the protein CSASIPGNSNQPQHF.

The chain uses TRBV11-2 and TRBJ2-7, with D possibly TRBD2 on 5 matching bases. CDR1 SGHAT and CDR2 FQNNGV come from the germline V gene. Deletions cut 5 bases from V and 3 bases from J, with 8 bases between. The CDR3 spans 12 residues. CDR3 DNA sequence: TGTGCCAGCAGCCCAGGACTCTACGAGCAGTACTTC. Residues: CASSPGLYEQYF.

This chain links TRBV5-1 with TRBJ1-3; TRBD1 matches at 7 bases. The trim removed 4 bases at V and 4 bases at J, leaving 5 bases unmatched. The CDR3 totals 14 residues. CDR1 is SGHRS and CDR2 is YFSETQ in the germline V gene. This CDR3 is CASSPTGSGNTIYF. The CDR3 nucleotides are TGCGCCAGCAGCCCGACAGGGTCCGGAAACACCATATATTTT.

The chain carries TRBV30 and TRBJ1-2, with D possibly TRBD1 on 6 matching bases. The CDR3 has 13 amino acids. Germline CDR1 and CDR2: GTSNPN and SVGIG (reference sequence). Between the trimmed V and J ends, which lost 1 base and 4 bases, there was a span of 10 bases. This chain's CDR3 is CAWSAGEGYGYTF. The CDR3 DNA follows: TGTGCCTGGAGTGCAGGGGAGGGCTATGGCTACACCTTC.

This clone was picked up one time. CDR3 loop: CASSPGQGSGKLFF. For the CDR3, the DNA is TGTGCCAGCAGCCCTGGACAGGGGAGCGGAAAACTGTTTTTT. This sequence joins TRBV9 and TRBJ1-4; 9 bases map to TRBD1. The germline V gene has CDR1 SGDLS and CDR2 YYNGEE. The CDR3 loop spans 14 amino acids. The V gene end was trimmed by 4 bases and the J gene end by 10 bases; junction bases not matched to a gene: 8. Combining the CDR3 with reference TRBV9 and TRBJ1-4 gives the whole variable domain DSGVTQTPKHLITATGQRVTLRCSPRSGDLSVYWYQQSLDQGLQFLIQYYNGEERAKGNILERFSAQQFPDLHSELNLSSLELGDSALYFCASSPGQGSGKLFFGSGTQLSVL.

The chain uses TRBV4-1 and TRBJ1-2; D is possibly TRBD1 (6 bases). Germline lookup yields CDR1 MGHRA and CDR2 YSYEKL. The ends were cut back, 4 bases at V and 2 bases at J, with 17 bases in the middle. CDR3 length equals 16 residues. CDR3 sequence: CASSPIGQGRNYGYTF. The CDR3 DNA reads as TGCGCCAGCAGCCCCATCGGCCAGGGGAGAAACTATGGCTACACCTTC.

The genes are TRBV6-5 and TRBJ1-5; TRBD1 matches at 8 bases. Per the germline V gene, CDR1 is MNHEY and CDR2 is SVGAGI. The CDR3 runs 15 residues. V gave up 6 bases and J gave up 6 bases; unmatched junction bases: 10. CDR3 sequence reads: CASSPWPGGGQPQHF. Written as DNA, the CDR3 is TGTGCCAGCAGCCCATGGCCAGGGGGCGGTCAGCCCCAGCATTTT.

J is TRBJ1-4 and V is TRBV11-2; the D is unclear. Trimming took off 5 bases at V and 8 bases at J, with 9 bases between the two ends. CDR1 is SGHAT, CDR2 FQNNGV, per germline. The CDR3 contains 12 residues. CDR3 DNA sequence: TGTGCCAGCAGCCAAACCGGGGAAAAACTGTTTTTT. Protein product: CASSQTGEKLFF. The full variable domain, completed using reference TRBV11-2 and TRBJ1-4, is EAGVAQSPRYKIIEKRQSVAFWCNPISGHATLYWYQQILGQGPKLLIQFQNNGVVDDSQLPKDRFSAERLKGVDSTLKIQPAKLEDSAVYLCASSQTGEKLFFGSGTQLSVL.

The V call is TRBV7-8, the J call TRBJ1-5; D is undetermined. This CDR3 region has 16 residues. Germline-derived CDR1 and CDR2 are SGHVS and FQNEAQ. V shed 3 bases and J shed 0 bases, with 12 bases lying between them. CDR3 in amino acids: CASSLSTGHSNQPQHF. CDR3 bases: TGTGCCAGCAGCTTGAGTACGGGCCATAGCAATCAGCCCCAGCATTTT.

This clone has more than one count but fewer than ten. J is TRBJ1-1 and V is TRBV2; 7 nucleotides line up with TRBD1. Trimming removed 6 bases from V and 4 bases from J; junction bases left unmatched: 5. Germline CDR1 is SNHLY and CDR2 is FYNNEI. This CDR3 contains 13 residues. The CDR3, as DNA: TGTGCCAGCAGAACCGGACAGGCCACTGAAGCTTTCTTT. Protein product: CASRTGQATEAFF.

V and J are TRBV10-3 and TRBJ2-7; the D gene is possibly TRBD1 (6 bases). CDR1 and CDR2 (germline): ENHRY, SYGVKD. The V gene lost 3 bases and the J gene lost 2 bases, with 14 bases spanning the gap. CDR3 length: 15 amino acids. The CDR3 DNA is TGTGCCATCAGTGAACGGACAGTCCGACCCTACGAGCAGTACTTC. This codes for CAISERTVRPYEQYF.

This chain uses TRBV9 with TRBJ2-1, with D maybe TRBD2 (6 bases). The CDR3 is 15 amino acids. Germline loops: CDR1 SGDLS, CDR2 YYNGEE. Trimming removed 4 bases from V and 6 bases from J, with 17 bases in between. This CDR3 reads CASSPRDLDGNEQFF. In DNA, the CDR3 is TGTGCCAGCAGCCCTCGGGACTTAGACGGCAATGAGCAGTTCTTC.

This chain connects TRBV5-1 to TRBJ1-2; 11 positions agree with TRBD1. Trimming took 4 bases from V and 7 from J; bases not matched to a gene: 3. This CDR3 is built from 13 residues. Germline V gene lookup returns CDR1 SGHRS and CDR2 YFSETQ. The CDR3 coding sequence is TGCGCCAGCAGCGGACAGGGGGCAGGTGGCTACACCTTC. This gives the protein CASSGQGAGGYTF.

This clone was found once. This sequence joins TRBV24-1 and TRBJ2-5; no reliable D call. V lost 4 bases, J lost 2 bases, and 10 bases lay in between. The CDR3 contains 14 residues. Germline values: CDR1 KGHDR, CDR2 SFDVKD. CDR3 nucleotide sequence: TGTGCCACCAGTGACGCCGACGGTCAAGAGACCCAGTACTTC. Amino acid sequence: CATSDADGQETQYF.

The gene calls are TRBV25-1 and TRBJ2-7; the D is unclear. The ends were cut back, 10 bases at V and 5 bases at J, with 12 bases in the middle. The V gene's germline CDR1 is MGHDK and CDR2 SYGVNS. This CDR3 region has 11 residues. As DNA, the CDR3 is TGTGCCACTTGGTCCGGACACGAGCAGTACTTC. Translation gives CATWSGHEQYF.

The V gene is TRBV6-5, the J gene TRBJ1-2; 8 positions agree with TRBD1. The CDR3 has 13 residues. V lost 5 bases and J lost 6; bases outside the gene matches: 5. CDR1 is MNHEY, CDR2 SVGAGI, per germline. The CDR3 protein is CASSTTGVNGYTF. The CDR3, as DNA: TGTGCCAGCAGTACGACAGGGGTAAATGGCTACACCTTC.

In DNA, the CDR3 is TGTGCCAGCAGCGTAGATGGGGGTACTAATTCACCCCTCCACTTT. Its protein product is CASSVDGGTNSPLHF. This chain joins TRBV9 and TRBJ1-6; a possible D gene is TRBD1 (5 bases). CDR1 and CDR2 from the germline V gene are SGDLS and YYNGEE. Trimming took 0 bases from V and 6 from J, leaving 10 bases between them. The CDR3 runs 15 residues.

This clone occurred a few times. The chain carries TRBV2 and TRBJ1-1; 7 nucleotides agree with TRBD1. Germline V gene lookup returns CDR1 SNHLY and CDR2 FYNNEI. This CDR3 is built from 14 residues. J gave up 1 base and V 6 bases, and 5 bases lay outside the gene matches. The CDR3 DNA is TGTGCCAGCAGGAACCGGGACAGGAACACTGAAGCTTTCTTT. It is translated as CASRNRDRNTEAFF. Using reference TRBV2 and TRBJ1-1 for the parts outside the CDR3, the full variable domain is EPEVTQTPSHQVTQMGQEVILRCVPISNHLYFYWYRQILGQKVEFLVSFYNNEISEKSEIFDDQFSVERPDGSNFTLKIRSTKLEDSAMYFCASRNRDRNTEAFFGQGTRLTVV.

The chain is built from TRBV3-1 (or the pseudogene TRBV3-2) and TRBJ2-7; perhaps TRBD1 as D (6 bases). CDR1 is LGHDT, CDR2 YNNKEL, per germline (reference sequence). This CDR3 contains 15 residues. Trimming removed 1 base from V and 0 bases from J, with 10 bases in between. CDR3 in amino acids: CASSQVRQASYEQYF. The CDR3 DNA is TGTGCCAGCAGCCAAGTACGACAGGCCTCCTACGAGCAGTACTTC.

The chain recombines TRBV4-1 with TRBJ2-1; perhaps TRBD2 as D (6 bases). Per the germline V gene, CDR1 is MGHRA and CDR2 is YSYEKL. The CDR3 has 18 residues. Trimming removed 0 bases from V and 3 bases from J, with 18 bases in between. This CDR3 is CASSQDTVGRGNYNEQFF. The CDR3 DNA sequence: TGCGCCAGCAGCCAAGATACCGTTGGGCGGGGCAACTACAATGAGCAGTTCTTC.

The rearrangement uses TRBV28 and TRBJ1-6; D gene uncertain. The CDR3 extends over 16 amino acids. CDR1 and CDR2 from the germline V gene are MDHEN and SYDVKM. V was trimmed by 6 bases and J by 10 bases, leaving 22 bases between them. Here the CDR3 reads CASRKPGLTRRSPLHF. The CDR3 DNA reads as TGTGCCAGCAGGAAACCGGGCCTCACTCGGAGATCACCCCTCCACTTT.

The chain combines TRBV30 with TRBJ2-3; a possible D gene is TRBD2 (5 bases). Germline CDR1 GTSNPN, CDR2 SVGIG (reference sequence). Trimming shortened V by 2 bases and J by 2 bases, and 14 bases separated the two germline ends. The CDR3 totals 15 residues. The CDR3 DNA follows: TGTGCCTGGAGTAGGGCAAGCGGATACACAGATACGCAGTATTTT. Its protein product is CAWSRASGYTDTQYF. The variable domain in full, with the rest retrieved from reference TRBV30 and TRBJ2-3, is SQTIHQWPATLVQPVGSPLSLECTVEGTSNPNLYWYRQAAGRGLQLLFYSVGIGQISSEVPQNLSASRPQDRQFILSSKKLLLSDSGFYLCAWSRASGYTDTQYFGPGTRLTVL.

The V gene is TRBV10-2, the J gene TRBJ2-5, with TRBD2 as a possible D gene (5 bases). There are 13 residues in the CDR3. Per the germline V gene, CDR1 is WSHSY and CDR2 is SAAADI. V was clipped by 4 bases and J by 5 bases, with 11 bases between them. CDR3 loop: CASSGGSWETQYF. Written as DNA, the CDR3 is TGCGCCAGCAGTGGTGGGAGTTGGGAGACCCAGTACTTC.

This chain connects TRBV28 to TRBJ1-1, with D uncertain. Germline V lookup: CDR1 MDHEN, CDR2 SYDVKM. The CDR3 runs 13 residues. V lost 5 bases and J 4 bases, leaving 11 bases between the germline ends. The CDR3 loop is CASSLSQATEAFF. The CDR3 DNA follows: TGTGCCAGCAGTCTTTCTCAGGCCACTGAAGCTTTCTTT.

The J gene is TRBJ2-5, the V gene TRBV5-1, with TRBD2 matching 11 bases. V trimming: 0 bases; J trimming: 4 bases; junction bases outside the gene matches: 8. Germline V lookup: CDR1 SGHRS, CDR2 YFSETQ. The CDR3 sequence is 17 residues long. CDR3 residues: CASSLATSGSLGETQYF. CDR3 bases: TGCGCCAGCAGCTTGGCAACTAGCGGGAGCTTGGGAGAGACCCAGTACTTC. Filled out from reference TRBV5-1 and TRBJ2-5, the complete variable domain reads KAGVTQTPRYLIKTRGQQVTLSCSPISGHRSVSWYQQTPGQGLQFLFEYFSETQRNKGNFPGRFSGRQFSNSRSEMNVSTLELGDSALYLCASSLATSGSLGETQYFGPGTRLLVL.

V and J are TRBV2 and TRBJ2-3; tentative D call: TRBD1 (6 bases). The CDR3 spans 17 residues. With 3 bases removed from V and 1 base from J, the gap between germline ends came to 17 bases. Germline V gives CDR1 SNHLY, CDR2 FYNNEI. The CDR3 DNA reads TGTGCCAGCAGTGAGGGGGCCGGGCGTTCGGGCACAGATACGCAGTATTTT. This translates into CASSEGAGRSGTDTQYF.

The chain carries TRBV19 and TRBJ1-3; no firm D call. In germline, CDR1 is LNHDA, CDR2 SQIVND (reference sequence). The CDR3 is 14 residues long. Trimming cost V 2 bases and J 0 bases, with 5 bases left between them. CDR3: CASSILGSGNTIYF. CDR3 sequence (DNA): TGTGCCAGTAGTATACTCGGCTCTGGAAACACCATATATTTT.

The V gene is TRBV5-1, the J gene TRBJ1-5; TRBD1 might be the D (6 bases). The CDR3 consists of 15 residues. Deletions cut 4 bases from V and 0 bases from J, with 11 bases between. CDR1 is SGHRS, CDR2 YFSETQ, per germline. This chain's CDR3 is CASSEQGNSNQPQHF. The CDR3 nucleotides are TGCGCCAGCAGCGAACAGGGAAATAGCAATCAGCCCCAGCATTTT.